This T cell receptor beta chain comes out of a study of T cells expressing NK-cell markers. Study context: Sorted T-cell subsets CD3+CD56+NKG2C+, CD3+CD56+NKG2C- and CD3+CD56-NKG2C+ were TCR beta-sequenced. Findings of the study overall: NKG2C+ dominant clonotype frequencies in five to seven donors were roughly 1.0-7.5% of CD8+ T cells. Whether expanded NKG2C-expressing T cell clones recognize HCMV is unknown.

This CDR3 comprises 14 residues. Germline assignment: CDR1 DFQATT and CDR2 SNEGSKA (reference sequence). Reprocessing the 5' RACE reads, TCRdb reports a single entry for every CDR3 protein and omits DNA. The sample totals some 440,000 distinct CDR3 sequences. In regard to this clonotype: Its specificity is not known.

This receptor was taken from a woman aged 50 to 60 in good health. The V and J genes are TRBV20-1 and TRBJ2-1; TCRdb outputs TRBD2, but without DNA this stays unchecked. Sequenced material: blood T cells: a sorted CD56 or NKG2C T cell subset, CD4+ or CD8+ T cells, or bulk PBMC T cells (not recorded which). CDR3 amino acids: CSVQGLAGGFEQFF.